These 20 T cell receptor beta chains came from one sample sequenced in a study of blood T cell repertoires in COVID-19. Generated by immunoSEQ multiplex PCR, the TCRdb table keeps only in-frame clones and is missing some. This table holds 490,000 or so clones, around nine tenths found once. What was sequenced was PBMCs or T cells enriched from blood (not recorded which). The source of these receptors is a woman aged 60-70 years who had recovered from COVID-19.

The chain joins TRBV2 to TRBJ2-7; D is unresolved. CDR3 length: 13 amino acids. Germline CDR1 and CDR2: SNHLY and FYNNEI. Trimming stripped 1 base from V and 3 bases from J, with 7 bases between. The DNA for the CDR3 is TGTGCCAGCAGTGAAGGACACCTCTACGAGCAGTACTTC. This gives the protein CASSEGHLYEQYF.

Only one count was recorded for this clone. V gene TRBV2 combines with J gene TRBJ2-7, with 7 bases that match TRBD1. This CDR3 comprises 15 residues. The J segment lost 3 bases and the V segment lost 6 bases, leaving 11 bases of the junction unmatched. The germline V gene has CDR1 SNHLY and CDR2 FYNNEI. The CDR3 nucleotides are TGTGCCAGCAGGACCCGGGACAGCCCTGGCTACGAGCAGTACTTC. Residues: CASRTRDSPGYEQYF.

This chain joins TRBV5-1 and TRBJ1-2, with 7 nucleotides matching TRBD1. The V and J ends lost 0 bases and 5 bases, in that order; junction bases with no gene match: 7. CDR1 and CDR2 (germline): SGHRS, YFSETQ. The CDR3 is 15 residues long. In DNA, the CDR3 is TGCGCCAGCAGCTTGGCCGGGACAGATGGTTATGGCTACACCTTC. Encoded protein: CASSLAGTDGYGYTF.

A word on this clone: The conserved phenylalanine or tryptophan normally closing the CDR3 is absent here, so this likely arose from a read error. The DNA is omitted, as the CDR3 cannot be located on it reliably, and the CDR3 follows TCRdb's listing. The chain employs TRBV4-1 and TRBJ1-1. The CDR3 adds up to 13 amino acids, both ends counted. Germline V gene lookup returns CDR1 MGHRA and CDR2 YSYEKL. CDR3 region: CASSQGEGDTRLL.

This clone was observed a handful of times. The chain is built from TRBV29-1 and TRBJ2-1, with 12 positions matching TRBD1. Per germline, CDR1 SQVTM and CDR2 ANQGSEA. The CDR3 loop spans 14 amino acids. V trimming: 6 bases; J trimming: 10 bases; junction bases outside the gene matches: 10. CDR3: CSVLNFGTGGEQFF. CDR3 sequence (DNA): TGCAGCGTCTTGAACTTCGGGACAGGGGGCGAGCAGTTCTTC.

The chain recombines TRBV19 with TRBJ2-3, with D possibly matching TRBD2 (5 bases). CDR3 size: 12 residues. The V and J ends lost 6 bases and 2 bases respectively, with 6 bases between them. The germline V gene encodes CDR1 LNHDA and CDR2 SQIVND (reference sequence). Here the CDR3 DNA reads TGTGCCAGTAGCGGGGACACAGATACGCAGTATTTT. Its protein product is CASSGDTDTQYF.

V and J are TRBV6-5 and TRBJ2-7; 10 bases map to TRBD1. The V and J ends lost 5 bases and 6 bases, in that order; junction bases with no gene match: 7. Germline V CDR1 and CDR2: MNHEY, SVGAGI. CDR3 length equals 14 residues. CDR3 nucleotide sequence: TGTGCCAGCAGTCCCAGGACAGGGGGGGGCGAGCAGTACTTC. It is translated as CASSPRTGGGEQYF.

The V call is TRBV10-3, the J call TRBJ1-2, with a tentative D call TRBD1 (6 bases). The ends were cut back, 4 bases at V and 2 bases at J, with 14 bases in the middle. Per germline, CDR1 ENHRY and CDR2 SYGVKD. The length of the CDR3 is 15 residues. CDR3 amino acids: CAISGQALPNYGYTF. CDR3 DNA: TGTGCCATCAGTGGACAGGCACTTCCAAACTATGGCTACACCTTC.

The V and J genes are TRBV10-3 and TRBJ2-3; perhaps TRBD2 as D (6 bases). Germline lookup yields CDR1 ENHRY and CDR2 SYGVKD. V shed 0 bases and J shed 4 bases, with 11 bases lying between them. The CDR3 is 15 amino acids. CDR3 region: CAISESRRGADTQYF. The CDR3 nucleotides read TGTGCCATCAGTGAGTCGAGGCGGGGTGCAGATACGCAGTATTTT.

The rearrangement joins TRBV20-1 to TRBJ1-2; D unclear. Trimming cost V 5 bases and J 3 bases, with 7 bases left between them. The CDR3 loop spans 11 amino acids. From germline, CDR1 is DFQATT and CDR2 SNEGSKA (reference sequence). CDR3 in DNA: TGCAGTGCTTCGGACTACTATGGCTACACCTTC. Its protein is CSASDYYGYTF.

J is TRBJ1-4 and V is TRBV21-1; the DNA was not compared with TRBD1, the D call given in the table. TRBV21-1 is recorded as a pseudogene. The CDR3 loop spans 16 amino acids. DNA of the CDR3: TGTGCCAGCAGCCATTGCAGAGGGGGAGTTCGTGAAAAACTGTTTTTT. It is translated as CASSHCRGGVREKLFF.

This rearrangement joins TRBV27 to TRBJ1-1; 9 bases match TRBD1. After removal of 3 bases from V and 11 bases from J, the junction contained 10 bases not matched to a gene. CDR3 length equals 14 residues. Germline-derived CDR1 and CDR2 are MNHEY and SMNVEV (reference sequence). The CDR3 coding sequence is TGTGCCAGCAGTTTTCCGGGACAGGGATCGAAGGCTTTCTTT. Translated: CASSFPGQGSKAFF.

The genes are TRBV9 and TRBJ2-7; TRBD1 agrees at 9 bases. CDR3 length equals 17 residues. V dropped 1 base and J dropped 2; count of bases not matched to a gene: 10. Germline CDR1 SGDLS, CDR2 YYNGEE. The CDR3 reads CASSVIVRTGGPYEQYV. The CDR3 DNA reads TGTGCCAGCAGCGTAATAGTTAGAACAGGGGGCCCCTACGAGCAGTACGTC.

This sequence joins TRBV6-1 and TRBJ1-1; 7 bases are a match to TRBD1. The germline gives CDR1 MNHNS, CDR2 SASEGT. This CDR3 is 13 amino acids long. V lost 9 bases and J lost 2; bases outside the gene matches: 6. Written as DNA, the CDR3 is TGTGCCAGTCCGGGACAGCCTAACACTGAAGCTTTCTTT. Amino acid sequence: CASPGQPNTEAFF.

V gene TRBV3-1 (or the pseudogene TRBV3-2) combines with J gene TRBJ1-1; 7 bases are a match to TRBD1. CDR3 length: 13 amino acids. Germline lookup yields CDR1 LGHDT and CDR2 YNNKEL (reference sequence). V shed 2 bases, J shed 10 bases, and the junction held 7 bases outside the gene matches. The DNA for the CDR3 is TGTGCCAGCAGCCAAAACAGGGGAGCGGGAGCTTTCTTT. Encoded protein: CASSQNRGAGAFF.

The chain links TRBV6-5 to TRBJ1-5; D is perhaps TRBD1 (5 bases). V lost 8 bases and J 1 base, leaving 12 bases between the germline ends. Germline V gives CDR1 MNHEY, CDR2 SVGAGI. The CDR3 length is 14 residues. CDR3 loop: CASRRQGSNQPQHF. The CDR3 DNA sequence: TGTGCCAGCCGGCGTCAGGGAAGCAATCAGCCCCAGCATTTT.

J is TRBJ1-4 and V is TRBV5-1, with 8 positions matching TRBD1. J gave up 6 bases and V 4 bases, and 11 bases lay outside the gene matches. The CDR3 is made up of 16 amino acids. Germline CDR1 and CDR2: SGHRS and YFSETQ. The chain's CDR3 is CASSETTGGVYEKLFF. For the CDR3, the DNA is TGCGCCAGCAGCGAGACCACAGGGGGGGTGTATGAAAAACTGTTTTTT. The full variable domain, with the rest looked up from reference TRBV5-1 and TRBJ1-4, is KAGVTQTPRYLIKTRGQQVTLSCSPISGHRSVSWYQQTPGQGLQFLFEYFSETQRNKGNFPGRFSGRQFSNSRSEMNVSTLELGDSALYLCASSETTGGVYEKLFFGSGTQLSVL.

The rearrangement uses TRBV6-5 and TRBJ1-2; unclear D gene. This CDR3 comprises 15 residues. Trimming took off 7 bases at V and 4 bases at J, with 19 bases between the two ends. CDR1 MNHEY and CDR2 SVGAGI come from the germline V gene. DNA of the CDR3: TGTGCCAGCACCCACTCACAGTTTCCTTTCTATGGCTACACCTTC. Its translation: CASTHSQFPFYGYTF.

This clone was detected ten times or more. The chain combines TRBV7-6 with TRBJ1-3, with D perhaps TRBD1 (6 bases). There are 14 residues in the CDR3. CDR1 and CDR2 (germline): SGHVS, FNYEAQ. Trimming removed 4 bases at V and 2 bases at J, with 9 bases between. In nucleotides, the CDR3 is TGTGCCAGCAGCTCAGGGGTAACTGGAAACACCATATATTTT. Its translation is CASSSGVTGNTIYF.

The V and J genes are TRBV19 and TRBJ1-5, with D possibly TRBD1 on 5 matching bases. Germline CDR1 and CDR2: LNHDA and SQIVND (reference sequence). V shed 6 bases and J shed 1 base, with 22 bases lying between them. The CDR3 runs 18 residues. The CDR3 loop reads CASRTGTIWGESNQPQHF. DNA for the CDR3: TGTGCCAGTAGGACCGGGACCATTTGGGGGGAAAGCAATCAGCCCCAGCATTTT.